The 25 T cell receptor beta chains below all came from one sample that was sequenced in a study of blood T cells in healthy people across ages. With a J-beta primer mix and a sample-barcoded 5' primer, a second PCR ran 7 to 11 cycles. Each CDR3 protein is one row after TCRdb ran MiXCR on the 5' RACE reads. The sample contains 800,000 or so distinct CDR3 sequences, about half of which appear only once. The sequencing input was blood. Receptors were obtained from an older man in good health.

This chain joins TRBV20-1 and TRBJ2-5, with 7 bases identical to TRBD2. J was trimmed by 2 bases and V by 0 bases; bases with no gene match: 6. The CDR3 has 15 amino acids. The germline gives CDR1 DFQATT, CDR2 SNEGSKA (reference sequence). This CDR3 is CSARDQVGGQETQYF. In DNA, the CDR3 is TGCAGTGCTAGAGATCAAGTGGGAGGGCAAGAGACCCAGTACTTC.

For this clonotype: Sequence at one end of the junction differs from germline and may be a read error. The V gene is TRBV5-1, the J gene TRBJ2-7, with TRBD1 matching 10 bases. Per germline, CDR1 SGHRS and CDR2 YFSETQ. The CDR3 extends over 15 amino acids. The CDR3 coding sequence is TGCGCCAGCGGCTTTACGGGACAGGGGAACTACGAGCAGTACTTC. It specifies CASGFTGQGNYEQYF.

This clonotype occurred a few times. The chain links TRBV5-5 to TRBJ2-3; D unresolved. The CDR3 loop spans 14 amino acids. Looked up from germline, CDR1 is SGHKS and CDR2 is YYEKEE (reference sequence). Trimming took 3 bases from V and 4 from J, leaving 12 bases between them. CDR3 sequence (DNA): TGTGCCAGCAGCTCAGACGGATATCCAGATACGCAGTATTTT. Translation: CASSSDGYPDTQYF.

Remarks on this clonotype: This may be a read error, as it is one base from a much larger clone. The chain joins TRBV6-2 or TRBV6-3 to TRBJ2-5; TRBD2 aligns across 9 bases. Germline CDR1 MNHEY, CDR2 SVGEGT. The CDR3 has 14 amino acids. CDR3 bases: TGTACCAGCAGCGTAGCGGGAGCTAAAGAGACCCAGTACTTC. Its translation is CTSSVAGAKETQYF.

The chain links TRBV20-1 to TRBJ1-4; D remains unclear. V lost 8 bases and J lost 5, with 18 bases in between. The germline V gene has CDR1 DFQATT and CDR2 SNEGSKA (reference sequence). The CDR3 is 14 residues long. The CDR3 DNA follows: TGCAGTACTACACCGAGGGAGGGAAATGAAAAACTGTTTTTT. This gives the protein CSTTPREGNEKLFF.

The chain recombines TRBV11-3 with TRBJ2-1; a possible D gene is TRBD2 (6 bases). The J call could be wrong; TRBJ2-7 is a better fit for the DNA end. This CDR3 is built from 18 residues. CDR1 and CDR2 (germline): SGHNT, YENEEA. The CDR3 DNA sequence: TGTGCCAGCAGCAGAAACTTCTTAGCGGAGCGAATTTACAATGAGCAGTACTTC. Its protein is CASSRNFLAERIYNEQYF.

This clonotype was seen more than once but under ten times. The rearrangement links TRBV7-2 to TRBJ2-1; D is perhaps TRBD2 (5 bases). The V gene's germline CDR1 is SGHTA and CDR2 FQGNSA. Trimming pared 5 bases from V and 6 bases from J, leaving 11 bases between. There are 13 residues in the CDR3. The CDR3 region is CASSLPTSNEQFF. In nucleotides, the CDR3 is TGTGCCAGCAGCCTTCCAACTAGCAATGAGCAGTTCTTC. Full variable domain (rest looked up from reference TRBV7-2 and TRBJ2-1): GAGVSQSPSNKVTEKGKDVELRCDPISGHTALYWYRQSLGQGLEFLIYFQGNSAPDKSGLPSDRFSAERTGGSVSTLTIQRTQQEDSAVYLCASSLPTSNEQFFGPGTRLTVL.

The chain is built from TRBV27 and TRBJ1-2; D unclear. This CDR3 has 13 residues. V lost 4 bases to trimming and J lost 1 base, with 7 bases between them. Looked up from germline, CDR1 is MNHEY and CDR2 is SMNVEV (reference sequence). In DNA, the CDR3 is TGTGCCAGCAGTTCCAGGAATAACTATGGCTACACCTTC. The encoded protein is CASSSRNNYGYTF.

The V and J genes are TRBV4-3 and TRBJ2-2, with 12 bases identical to TRBD1. The CDR3 loop spans 17 amino acids. From germline, CDR1 is LGHNA and CDR2 YSLEER. V dropped 0 bases and J dropped 6; count of bases not matched to a gene: 5. Here the CDR3 DNA reads TGCGCCAGCAGCCAAGATATGGGGACAGGGGGCTCCGGGGAGCTGTTTTTT. Amino acid sequence: CASSQDMGTGGSGELFF.

This chain connects TRBV2 to TRBJ2-7; a weak D match, TRBD1 (8 bases). The CDR3 totals 15 residues. Germline V gene sequence: CDR1 SNHLY, CDR2 FYNNEI. Trimming took off 7 bases at V and 2 bases at J, with 18 bases between the two ends. The CDR3 reads CASTGGQASAYEQYF. CDR3 nucleotides: TGTGCCAGCACGGGGGGACAGGCGTCCGCCTACGAGCAGTACTTC. Looking up the rest from reference TRBV2 and TRBJ2-7 gives the full variable domain: EPEVTQTPSHQVTQMGQEVILRCVPISNHLYFYWYRQILGQKVEFLVSFYNNEISEKSEIFDDQFSVERPDGSNFTLKIRSTKLEDSAMYFCASTGGQASAYEQYFGPGTRLTVT.

The table lists this clonotype with many counts. The chain recombines TRBV2 with TRBJ2-5; 12 positions agree with TRBD2. Germline loops: CDR1 SNHLY, CDR2 FYNNEI. Germline trimming cut 10 bases from V and 1 base from J; bases unmatched to any gene: 4. The CDR3 consists of 14 residues. In DNA form, the CDR3 reads TGTGCCACTAGGACTAGCGGGATCCAAGAGACCCAGTACTTC. Translated: CATRTSGIQETQYF.

The chain employs TRBV7-9 and TRBJ2-3; 7 nucleotides match TRBD2. CDR3 length: 15 amino acids. Trimming removed 5 bases from V and 4 bases from J; junction bases left unmatched: 9. Germline V gives CDR1 SEHNR, CDR2 FQNEAQ (reference sequence). CDR3 DNA: TGTGCCAGCAGCGCCAGCCGGGGAGGGGCAGATACGCAGTATTTT. Protein sequence: CASSASRGGADTQYF.

The chain recombines TRBV6-1 with TRBJ2-3, with 8 bases identical to TRBD2. Per germline, CDR1 MNHNS and CDR2 SASEGT. The CDR3 spans 18 residues. V lost 10 bases and J lost 3; bases outside the gene matches: 21. CDR3 amino acids: CATHPQAVSGRRTDTQYF. The CDR3, as DNA: TGTGCCACCCACCCACAGGCGGTCAGCGGGAGAAGGACAGATACGCAGTATTTT.

There are many counts of this clonotype. This chain uses TRBV5-1 with TRBJ2-5, with 11 bases lining up with TRBD2. Trimming removed 4 bases from V and 2 bases from J; junction bases left unmatched: 4. CDR3 length: 15 residues. Germline CDR1 and CDR2: SGHRS and YFSETQ. The CDR3 coding sequence is TGCGCCAGCAGCGTGGGACTAGCGGTTCAAGAGACCCAGTACTTC. It encodes CASSVGLAVQETQYF.

A few counts support this clonotype. The gene calls are TRBV12-3 or TRBV12-4 and TRBJ2-3; 11 nucleotides line up with TRBD2. This CDR3 comprises 15 residues. V was clipped by 7 bases and J by 1 base; unmatched bases: 4. CDR3 sequence reads: CASTGTSGGTDTQYF. The CDR3 nucleotides are TGTGCCAGCACCGGGACTAGCGGTGGCACAGATACGCAGTATTTT.

This clonotype has at least ten counts. The V gene is TRBV7-2, the J gene TRBJ2-3; tentatively, D is TRBD1 (5 bases). V was trimmed by 0 bases and J by 3 bases, leaving 13 bases between them. CDR3 size: 16 residues. CDR1 is SGHTA and CDR2 is FQGNSA in the germline V gene. CDR3: CASSLASRVWTDTQYF. In nucleotides, the CDR3 is TGTGCCAGCAGCTTAGCGAGCAGGGTTTGGACAGATACGCAGTATTTT.

This clonotype has at least ten counts. The genes are TRBV7-2 and TRBJ1-1; the D is unclear. V lost 1 base to trimming and J lost 4 bases, with 7 bases between them. This CDR3 is built from 13 residues. CDR1 SGHTA and CDR2 FQGNSA come from the germline V gene. CDR3 nucleotide sequence: TGTGCCAGCAGCTTAGAACCGAGCACTGAAGCTTTCTTT. As protein: CASSLEPSTEAFF.

V usage is TRBV7-9 and J usage is TRBJ2-1; 7 nucleotides line up with TRBD2. The CDR3 spans 15 residues. The trim removed 3 bases at V and 8 bases at J, leaving 10 bases unmatched. Germline CDR1 and CDR2: SEHNR and FQNEAQ (reference sequence). CDR3 coding DNA: TGTGCCAGCAGCTTTGCTAGCGGAATCAAGGATGAGCAGTTCTTC. This codes for CASSFASGIKDEQFF. Complete variable domain (other parts from reference TRBV7-9 and TRBJ2-1): DTGVSQNPRHKITKRGQNVTFRCDPISEHNRLYWYRQTLGQGPEFLTYFQNEAQLEKSRLLSDRFSAERPKGSFSTLEIQRTEQGDSAMYLCASSFASGIKDEQFFGPGTRLTVL.

V gene TRBV7-3 combines with J gene TRBJ1-2; D not certain. The CDR3 is 16 residues long. The germline gives CDR1 SGHTA, CDR2 FQGTGA. V was pared by 3 bases and J by 4 bases, with 18 bases between. For the CDR3, the DNA is TGTGCCAGCAGCTTGACCCCTATCTTGGGAGCCTATGGCTACACCTTC. This codes for CASSLTPILGAYGYTF.

This chain joins TRBV14 and TRBJ2-6; D gene unclear. Germline assignment: CDR1 SGHDN and CDR2 FVKESK. This CDR3 is 15 amino acids long. V was pared by 0 bases and J by 2 bases, with 5 bases between. In nucleotides, the CDR3 is TGTGCCAGCAGCCAAGATTACCCTGGGGCCAACGTCCTGACTTTC. The encoded protein is CASSQDYPGANVLTF. The full variable domain, completed using reference TRBV14 and TRBJ2-6, is EAGVTQFPSHSVIEKGQTVTLRCDPISGHDNLYWYRRVMGKEIKFLLHFVKESKQDESGMPNNRFLAERTGGTYSTLKVQPAELEDSGVYFCASSQDYPGANVLTFGAGSRLTVL.

V gene TRBV30 combines with J gene TRBJ2-2, with 7 bases identical to TRBD1. The length of the CDR3 is 16 residues. Germline V lookup: CDR1 GTSNPN, CDR2 SVGIG (reference sequence). V lost 0 bases and J lost 7; bases outside the gene matches: 11. The DNA of the CDR3 is TGTGCCTGGAGTGTACTCCCCGGACAGGAGATCGGGGAGCTGTTTTTT. Translating it yields CAWSVLPGQEIGELFF.

This clonotype has just a few counts. The chain is built from TRBV7-9 and TRBJ1-5; TRBD1 aligns across 9 bases. Germline CDR1 reads SEHNR; CDR2 reads FQNEAQ (reference sequence). Trimming removed 5 bases from V and 3 bases from J; junction bases left unmatched: 11. The CDR3 runs 17 residues. The CDR3 region has the DNA TGTGCCAGCAGCCAAAGTCCCGGGACAGGGAACAATCAGCCCCAGCATTTT. It specifies CASSQSPGTGNNQPQHF.

The rearrangement uses TRBV29-1 and TRBJ2-1; 14 nucleotides line up with TRBD2. The V and J ends lost 6 bases and 8 bases, in that order; junction bases with no gene match: 6. Germline lookup yields CDR1 SQVTM and CDR2 ANQGSEA. The CDR3 has 14 amino acids. CDR3 in amino acids: CSVSGTSGGYEQFF. CDR3 coding DNA: TGCAGCGTCTCGGGGACTAGCGGGGGTTATGAGCAGTTCTTC.

This clonotype was found a few times. The chain employs TRBV29-1 and TRBJ2-1; D is unresolved. Germline V gives CDR1 SQVTM, CDR2 ANQGSEA. The CDR3 runs 14 residues. V was clipped by 4 bases and J by 3 bases, with 13 bases between them. DNA of the CDR3: TGCAGCGTTGCGACTGCCACAGTCTACAATGAGCAGTTCTTC. This codes for CSVATATVYNEQFF.

The genes are TRBV4-3 and TRBJ2-3, with no clear D. The CDR3 loop spans 13 amino acids. Per germline, CDR1 LGHNA and CDR2 YSLEER. Trimming cost V 1 base and J 12 bases, with 14 bases left between them. The CDR3, as DNA: TGCGCCAGCAGCCAAGGTTCATCCAGACAACAGTATTTT. Translating it yields CASSQGSSRQQYF.